A single sample is the source of the 21 T cell receptor beta chains below, sequenced in a study of identical twins. TCRdb used MiXCR to reprocess the 5' RACE reads, holding one entry per CDR3 protein. The sample holds about 890,000 distinct CDR3 sequences; around an eighth are singletons and the top ten take around 1.6%. These data were likewise used in another study, on yellow fever vaccine responses in identical twins.

Input material: PBMCs. The origin of the receptors is a young woman in good health.

This clonotype has at least ten counts. The chain is built from TRBV29-1 and TRBJ2-1, with TRBD2 matching 15 bases. Germline V gene data show CDR1 as SQVTM and CDR2 as ANQGSEA. V lost 6 bases and J lost 0; bases outside the gene matches: 6. The CDR3 covers 17 residues. The CDR3 nucleotides are TGCAGCGTCGGGACTAGCGGGGGGACACGCTCCTACAATGAGCAGTTCTTC. Protein product: CSVGTSGGTRSYNEQFF.

This clonotype was picked up many times. The V and J genes are TRBV5-1 and TRBJ1-1, with TRBD1 as a possible D gene (5 bases). The length of the CDR3 is 14 residues. Between the trimmed V and J ends, which lost 3 bases and 8 bases, there was a span of 17 bases. Germline CDR1 is SGHRS and CDR2 is YFSETQ. This CDR3 is CASSSDSSVSEAFF. In DNA form, the CDR3 reads TGCGCCAGCAGCTCCGACAGTTCGGTCTCGGAAGCTTTCTTT.

Only a few counts were recorded for this clonotype. This chain joins TRBV12-3 or TRBV12-4 and TRBJ2-4; 9 bases agree with TRBD1. J was trimmed by 1 base and V by 5 bases; bases with no gene match: 6. The CDR3 is 16 residues long. CDR3 residues: CASSVTGGSAKNIQYF. Here the CDR3 DNA reads TGTGCCAGCAGTGTTACAGGGGGCAGCGCCAAAAACATTCAGTACTTC.

The V gene is TRBV12-3 or TRBV12-4, the J gene TRBJ2-3, with 12 bases identical to TRBD2. V lost 3 bases to trimming and J lost 0 bases; unmatched junction nucleotides: 22. The CDR3 has 23 amino acids. This chain's CDR3 is CASSFPWAKTSGRWGLSTDTQYF. CDR3 sequence (DNA): TGTGCCAGCAGTTTCCCCTGGGCCAAGACTAGCGGGAGATGGGGTCTGAGCACAGATACGCAGTATTTT.

Many counts were recorded for this clonotype. The chain uses TRBV12-3 or TRBV12-4 and TRBJ2-2; D unclear. The CDR3 is 13 residues long. V was pared by 5 bases and J by 7 bases, with 11 bases between. CDR3 coding DNA: TGTGCCAGCAGTCCGCTAGGGAACGGGGAGCTGTTTTTT. This codes for CASSPLGNGELFF.

The genes are TRBV12-3 or TRBV12-4 and TRBJ1-4, with 7 bases fitting TRBD1. This CDR3 has 13 amino acids. V dropped 8 bases and J dropped 6; count of bases not matched to a gene: 6. CDR3 DNA sequence: TGTGCCAGCCACCCAGGGGGTTATGAAAAACTGTTTTTT. As protein: CASHPGGYEKLFF.

The table lists this clonotype with many counts. The chain is built from TRBV5-1 and TRBJ1-1, with a possible D match to TRBD1 (6 bases). Between the trimmed V and J ends, which lost 6 bases and 4 bases, there was a span of 19 bases. The CDR3 contains 15 residues. Per the germline V gene, CDR1 is SGHRS and CDR2 is YFSETQ. In DNA, the CDR3 is TGCGCCAGCAACCCACTGCTGGGGGCGCCCACTGAAGCTTTCTTT. Translated, it gives CASNPLLGAPTEAFF.

The chain couples TRBV6-5 to TRBJ2-6; the match to TRBD1 covers 7 bases. Germline trimming cut 2 bases from V and 3 bases from J; bases unmatched to any gene: 4. From germline, CDR1 is MNHEY and CDR2 SVGAGI. The CDR3 consists of 16 residues. In DNA form, the CDR3 reads TGTGCCAGCAGTTACACAGGGGCCATTGGGGCCAACGTCCTGACTTTC. Translation: CASSYTGAIGANVLTF.

In this sample, this clonotype turned up a few times. The chain carries TRBV6-1 and TRBJ1-6; 10 positions match TRBD1. The germline V gene encodes CDR1 MNHNS and CDR2 SASEGT. CDR3 size: 15 residues. The V and J ends lost 6 bases and 7 bases, in that order; junction bases with no gene match: 6. This chain's CDR3 is CASSTGTGENSPLHF. CDR3 bases: TGTGCCAGCAGCACAGGGACAGGGGAAAATTCACCCCTCCACTTT.

The rearrangement links TRBV9 to TRBJ2-5; D is unclear. Between the trimmed V and J ends, which lost 0 bases and 6 bases, there was a span of 6 bases. The CDR3 is 12 residues long. Germline-derived CDR1 and CDR2 are SGDLS and YYNGEE. As DNA, the CDR3 is TGTGCCAGCAGCGTAGACTCAAAGACCCAGTACTTC. It yields the protein CASSVDSKTQYF.

This clonotype was counted ten times or more. The J gene is TRBJ1-3, the V gene TRBV12-3 or TRBV12-4; no clear D gene. There are 18 residues in the CDR3. V was clipped by 5 bases and J by 0 bases, with 20 bases between them. The CDR3 here is CASSARLTFLSSGNTIYF. The DNA of the CDR3 is TGTGCCAGCAGTGCCCGGCTCACTTTTCTCAGCTCTGGAAACACCATATATTTT.

Here the CDR3 DNA reads TGCGCCAGCAGCCAAGGTCGGGGACAGAGCTCCTACAATGAGCAGTTCTTC. This translates into CASSQGRGQSSYNEQFF. This chain joins TRBV4-1 and TRBJ2-1, with TRBD1 matching 7 bases. Trimming cost V 1 base and J 0 bases; bases outside gene matches: 6. In germline, CDR1 is MGHRA, CDR2 YSYEKL. The CDR3 extends over 17 amino acids.

The CDR3 sequence: CSGTAGGVEQYF. The CDR3 DNA reads as TGCAGCGGGACAGCGGGAGGCGTCGAGCAGTACTTC. The V and J genes are TRBV29-1 and TRBJ2-7, with 9 bases lining up with TRBD2. CDR1 is SQVTM, CDR2 ANQGSEA, per germline. The CDR3 is made up of 12 amino acids. V was clipped by 7 bases and J by 6 bases; unmatched bases: 7.

J is TRBJ2-1 and V is TRBV12-3 or TRBV12-4; 13 nucleotides line up with TRBD2. The ends lost 8 bases at V and 4 bases at J; junction bases unmatched: 8. The CDR3 runs to 16 residues. CDR3 DNA: TGTGCCAGCGGGATACCGGGACTAGCGGGATACAATGAGCAGTTCTTC. This codes for CASGIPGLAGYNEQFF.

CDR3 loop: CASGEYWTDVNEQFF. The CDR3 coding sequence is TGTGCCAGTGGGGAGTACTGGACGGATGTCAATGAGCAGTTCTTC. The chain is built from TRBV2 and TRBJ2-1, with D tentatively TRBD2 (5 bases). Trimming stripped 9 bases from V and 6 bases from J, with 21 bases between. The germline V gene has CDR1 SNHLY and CDR2 FYNNEI. The CDR3 loop spans 15 amino acids. Variable domain in full (rest from reference TRBV2 and TRBJ2-1): EPEVTQTPSHQVTQMGQEVILRCVPISNHLYFYWYRQILGQKVEFLVSFYNNEISEKSEIFDDQFSVERPDGSNFTLKIRSTKLEDSAMYFCASGEYWTDVNEQFFGPGTRLTVL.

Many counts were recorded for this clonotype. The CDR3 DNA reads TGTGCCAGCAGCTTAGTTCAGGGAGGGACGGAAGAGACCCAGTACTTC. This translates into CASSLVQGGTEETQYF. V usage is TRBV11-2 and J usage is TRBJ2-5, with TRBD2 matching 7 bases. V was pared by 1 base and J by 3 bases, with 8 bases of the junction left unmatched. Per germline, CDR1 SGHAT and CDR2 FQNNGV. The CDR3 loop spans 16 amino acids.

This clonotype came up many times. The genes are TRBV4-1 and TRBJ2-2; a possible D gene is TRBD2 (5 bases). Germline loops: CDR1 MGHRA, CDR2 YSYEKL. V gave up 0 bases and J gave up 5 bases, with 10 bases separating them. The CDR3 totals 15 residues. CDR3 in DNA: TGCGCCAGCAGCCAAGAGTCTAGCTATACCGGGGAGCTGTTTTTT. This gives the protein CASSQESSYTGELFF.

This clonotype was detected only a few times. The rearrangement uses TRBV27 and TRBJ2-3; 7 bases are shared with TRBD2. Germline V gives CDR1 MNHEY, CDR2 SMNVEV (reference sequence). After removal of 3 bases from V and 10 bases from J, the junction contained 13 bases not matched to a gene. This CDR3 region has 15 residues. Here the CDR3 DNA reads TGTGCCAGCAGTTTGGGAGGGGTCGGGAGTCTTGCGCAGTATTTT. This translates into CASSLGGVGSLAQYF.

The chain employs TRBV11-2 and TRBJ2-3; 8 bases fit TRBD2. Germline-derived CDR1 and CDR2 are SGHAT and FQNNGV. With 6 bases clipped from V and 2 bases from J, the junction kept 7 bases outside the gene matches. This CDR3 comprises 15 residues. The CDR3 nucleotides are TGTGCCAGCAGAGCAACTAGCGGATTCACAGATACGCAGTATTTT. This sequence encodes CASRATSGFTDTQYF.

The chain combines TRBV3-1 with TRBJ1-5; weak D call: TRBD1 (6 bases). Germline V gives CDR1 LGHDT, CDR2 YNNKEL (reference sequence). The CDR3 has 14 residues. V shed 4 bases and J shed 6 bases, with 13 bases lying between them. The CDR3 protein is CASSRTDRSQPQHF. Here the CDR3 DNA reads TGTGCCAGCAGCCGGACCGACAGGAGTCAGCCCCAGCATTTT.

V and J are TRBV14 and TRBJ2-2; the match to TRBD2 covers 14 bases. The germline CDR1 and CDR2 sequences are SGHDN and FVKESK. J gave up 5 bases and V 4 bases, and 3 bases lay outside the gene matches. This CDR3 is built from 16 residues. The CDR3 nucleotides are TGTGCCAGCAGCCTTTGGACTAGCGGGGGGACCGGGGAGCTGTTTTTT. The encoded protein is CASSLWTSGGTGELFF.